These T cell receptor beta chains were read from a single sample in a study of CD8 T cells in ankylosing spondylitis. TCRdb re-called the 5' RACE reads through MiXCR, storing one row per CDR3 protein. The sample comprises about 390,000 distinct CDR3 sequences, about a fifth of which are singletons, and about a sixth rests with the top ten. Sequenced material: blood, either unsorted or a sorted T cell fraction (not recorded which). The receptors stem from a male donor with ankylosing spondylitis. The CDR3 runs from the conserved cysteine through the conserved F or W. The order of the fields is J gene, D gene, V gene, clone size, CDR3 protein, CDR3 DNA. The D gene is left open where the match is weak. Size values are once, few and many counts, or a class for expanded clones, and some rows have none.

>TRBJ2-1|TRBD2|TRBV3-1|.
CASSQDRASGGDEQFF
TGTGCCAGCAGCCAAGATAGGGCTAGCGGAGGGGATGAGCAGTTCTTC
>TRBJ2-1|TRBD1|TRBV5-1|.
CASSQGQGAFSYNEQFF
TGCGCCAGCAGCCAAGGACAGGGGGCCTTCTCCTACAATGAGCAGTTCTTC
>TRBJ2-7|TRBD2|TRBV5-1|few
CASSVVAGDYEQYF
TGCGCCAGCAGCGTAGTAGCGGGAGACTACGAGCAGTACTTC
>TRBJ2-1|TRBD1|TRBV18|.
CASSPTGGFTYNEQFF
TGTGCCAGCTCACCGACAGGGGGCTTCACCTACAATGAGCAGTTCTTC
>TRBJ1-1|.|TRBV20-1|.
CSARDLGGKNTEAFF
TGCAGTGCTAGAGATCTTGGGGGGAAGAACACTGAAGCTTTCTTT
>TRBJ2-7|.|TRBV12-3/TRBV12-4|.
CASRRSGEYEQYF
TGTGCCAGCAGACGATCAGGGGAATACGAGCAGTACTTC
>TRBJ2-1|.|TRBV19|.
CASSNGQEQFF
TGTGCCAGTAGTAATGGACAGGAGCAGTTCTTC
>TRBJ2-3|.|TRBV20-1|.
CSAALGDTQYF
TGCAGTGCTGCCCTGGGGGATACGCAGTATTTT
>TRBJ1-1|.|TRBV5-1|.
CASSLELLAEAFF
TGCGCCAGCAGCCTGGAGCTTCTGGCTGAAGCTTTCTTT
>TRBJ2-2|.|TRBV30|few
CAWGIGLQTTGELFF
TGTGCCTGGGGCATAGGTCTCCAAACTACCGGGGAGCTGTTTTTT
>TRBJ1-6|.|TRBV7-2|few
CASSLARGSYNSPLHF
TGTGCCAGCAGCTTAGCCCGGGGCTCCTATAATTCACCCCTCCACTTT
>TRBJ1-6|TRBD1|TRBV6-5|.
CASSNDRGDSPLHF
TGTGCCAGCAGTAACGACAGGGGAGATTCACCCCTCCACTTT
>TRBJ2-1|TRBD2|TRBV12-3/TRBV12-4|.
CASQFGAGPGGYEQFF
TGTGCCAGCCAGTTTGGCGCGGGGCCGGGAGGGTATGAGCAGTTCTTC
>TRBJ2-7|.|TRBV5-6|.
CASSLVRAAEQYF
TGTGCCAGCAGCTTGGTCAGGGCGGCCGAGCAGTACTTC
>TRBJ2-2|.|TRBV7-2|.
CASSSLRLTTGELFF
TGTGCCAGCAGCTCCCTCCGGCTGACCACCGGGGAGCTGTTTTTT
>TRBJ2-5|TRBD2|TRBV3-1|.
CASRSVAGGFETQYF
TGTGCCAGCAGATCGGTAGCGGGAGGGTTCGAGACCCAGTACTTC
>TRBJ2-3|.|TRBV2|few
CASSDNPSATQYF
TGTGCCAGCAGTGACAATCCGAGTGCTACGCAGTATTTT
>TRBJ1-2|.|TRBV6-5|.
CASSYSGGANYGYTF
TGTGCCAGCAGTTACTCGGGGGGAGCTAACTATGGCTACACCTTC
>TRBJ1-5|.|TRBV12-3/TRBV12-4|.
CASSLDTGWNQPQHF
TGTGCCAGCAGTTTAGATACAGGGTGGAATCAGCCCCAGCATTTT
>TRBJ2-1|.|TRBV7-3|.
CASSPGGGGANEQFF
TGTGCCAGCAGCCCGGGCGGTGGAGGGGCCAATGAGCAGTTCTTC
>TRBJ2-7|TRBD1|TRBV11-1|.
CASSPIMGPPARTGAPYEQYF
TGTGCCAGCAGCCCCATCATGGGCCCCCCCGCTCGGACAGGTGCCCCCTACGAGCAGTACTTC
>TRBJ1-5|.|TRBV5-1|.
CASSLGDGDQPQHF
TGCGCCAGCAGCTTGGGGGACGGAGATCAGCCCCAGCATTTT
>TRBJ1-3|TRBD1|TRBV7-2|few
CASSLQGTGNTTYF
TGTGCCAGCAGCCTACAGGGGACTGGAAACACCACATATTTT
>TRBJ2-7|TRBD1|TRBV18|few
CASSSDQQGYEQYF
TGTGCCAGCTCATCAGATCAACAGGGGTACGAGCAGTACTTC
>TRBJ1-1|TRBD1|TRBV20-1|.
CSADNPGQGRTEAFF
TGCAGTGCTGATAACCCGGGACAGGGAAGAACTGAAGCTTTCTTT
>TRBJ1-1|.|TRBV20-1|.
CSARNTGRTEAFF
TGCAGTGCTAGGAATACTGGGCGCACTGAAGCTTTCTTT
>TRBJ2-7|TRBD1|TRBV5-1|few
CASSLRDRGHEQYF
TGCGCCAGCAGCTTGAGGGACAGGGGCCACGAGCAGTACTTC
>TRBJ1-6|.|TRBV11-2|few
CASSLGAADSPLHF
TGTGCCAGCAGCTTAGGTGCAGCCGATTCACCCCTCCACTTT
>TRBJ2-7|TRBD2|TRBV29-1|few
CSVEDTLAGGPGEQYF
TGCAGCGTTGAAGATACACTAGCGGGAGGGCCAGGGGAGCAGTACTTC
>TRBJ2-7|.|TRBV10-3|few
CAIIRDGSYEQYF
TGTGCCATCATCCGGGACGGCTCCTACGAGCAGTACTTC
>TRBJ2-7|.|TRBV9|few
CASSSGLLYEQYF
TGTGCCAGCAGCTCGGGACTTCTCTACGAGCAGTACTTC
>TRBJ1-6|.|TRBV25-1|few
CASSDVARADSPLHF
TGTGCCAGCAGTGACGTCGCCAGGGCCGATTCACCCCTCCACTTT
>TRBJ2-1|.|TRBV20-1|many
CSAKGLVDEQFF
TGCAGTGCTAAGGGCTTGGTCGATGAGCAGTTCTTC
>TRBJ2-3|.|TRBV30|.
CAWSPSGTQYF
TGTGCCTGGAGTCCCAGCGGTACGCAGTATTTT
>TRBJ1-5|.|TRBV6-6|once
CASSYGVEMPQHF
TGTGCCAGCAGTTACGGCGTAGAAATGCCCCAGCATTTT